The clone carrying this TCR beta chain occurred a few times. J gave up 1 base and V 5 bases, and 7 bases lay outside the gene matches. Germline V gives CDR1 SEHNR, CDR2 FQNEAQ (reference sequence). The CDR3 loop spans 15 amino acids. These data are taken from a study of T cell changes during pregnancy in multiple sclerosis. The repertoire was sequenced with immunoSEQ multiplex PCR; TCRdb's copy has only in-frame clones and lacks some. The sample yields 79,000 or so clones, approximately 91% seen once. The chain links TRBV7-9 to TRBJ1-1, with TRBD1 matching 7 bases. This receptor was taken from a female donor with multiple sclerosis, enrolled in a pregnancy study. This specimen consisted of peripheral blood, obtained before pregnancy. The CDR3 nucleotides read TGTGCCAGCAGCCATCGACAGGGCTCGAACACTGAAGCTTTCTTT. It encodes CASSHRQGSNTEAFF.